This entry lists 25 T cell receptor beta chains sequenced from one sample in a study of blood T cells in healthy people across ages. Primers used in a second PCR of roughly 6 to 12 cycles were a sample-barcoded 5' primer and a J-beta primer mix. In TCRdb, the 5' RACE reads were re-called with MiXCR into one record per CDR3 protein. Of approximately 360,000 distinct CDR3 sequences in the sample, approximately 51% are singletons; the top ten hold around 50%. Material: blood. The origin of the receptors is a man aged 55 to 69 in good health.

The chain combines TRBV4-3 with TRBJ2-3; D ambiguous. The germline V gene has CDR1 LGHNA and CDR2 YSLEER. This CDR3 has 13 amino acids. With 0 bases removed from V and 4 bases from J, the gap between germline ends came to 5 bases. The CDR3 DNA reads TGCGCCAGCAGCCAAGATCAGCCAGATACGCAGTATTTT. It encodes CASSQDQPDTQYF.

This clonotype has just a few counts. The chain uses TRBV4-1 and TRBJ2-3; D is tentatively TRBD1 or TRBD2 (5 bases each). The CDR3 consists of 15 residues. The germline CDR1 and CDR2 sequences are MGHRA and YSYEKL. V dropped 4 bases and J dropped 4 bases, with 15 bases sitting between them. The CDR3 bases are TGCGCCAGCAGCCGGTGGAGAGGGGAGCCAGATACGCAGTATTTT. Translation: CASSRWRGEPDTQYF.

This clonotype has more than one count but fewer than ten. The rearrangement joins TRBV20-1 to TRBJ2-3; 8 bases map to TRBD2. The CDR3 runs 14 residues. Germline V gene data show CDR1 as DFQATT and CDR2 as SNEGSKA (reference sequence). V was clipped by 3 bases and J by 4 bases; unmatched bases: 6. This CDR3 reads CSASGGLVSDTQYF. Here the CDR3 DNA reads TGCAGTGCTAGTGGGGGACTAGTGTCAGATACGCAGTATTTT.

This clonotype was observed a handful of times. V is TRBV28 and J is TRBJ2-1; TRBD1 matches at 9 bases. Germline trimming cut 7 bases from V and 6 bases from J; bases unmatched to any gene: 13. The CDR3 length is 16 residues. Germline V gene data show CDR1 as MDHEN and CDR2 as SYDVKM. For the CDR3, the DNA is TGTGCCAGCACGAGACAGGGGGTAGGGGATACCAATGAGCAGTTCTTC. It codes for CASTRQGVGDTNEQFF. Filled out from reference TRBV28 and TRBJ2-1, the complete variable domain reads DVKVTQSSRYLVKRTGEKVFLECVQDMDHENMFWYRQDPGLGLRLIYFSYDVKMKEKGDIPEGYSVSREKKERFSLILESASTNQTSMYLCASTRQGVGDTNEQFFGPGTRLTVL.

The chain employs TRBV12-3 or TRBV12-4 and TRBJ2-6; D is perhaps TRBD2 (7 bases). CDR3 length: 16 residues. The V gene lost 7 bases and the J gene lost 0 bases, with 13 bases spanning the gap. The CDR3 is CASIWRGGSGANVLTF. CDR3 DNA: TGTGCCAGCATTTGGAGGGGGGGCTCTGGGGCCAACGTCCTGACTTTC.

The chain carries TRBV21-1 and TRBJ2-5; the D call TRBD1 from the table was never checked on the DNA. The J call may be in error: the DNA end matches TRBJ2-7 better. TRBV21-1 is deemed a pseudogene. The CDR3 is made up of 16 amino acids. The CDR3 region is CASSKRGTRTSYEQYF. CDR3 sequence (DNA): TGTGCCAGCAGCAAAAGGGGCACCCGGACGTCATACGAGCAGTACTTC.

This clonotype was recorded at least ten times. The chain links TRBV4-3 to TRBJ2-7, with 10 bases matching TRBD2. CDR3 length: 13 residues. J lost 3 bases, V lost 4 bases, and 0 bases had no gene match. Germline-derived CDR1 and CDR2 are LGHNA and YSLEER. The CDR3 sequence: CASSRTSGYEQYF. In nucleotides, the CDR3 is TGCGCCAGCAGCCGGACTAGCGGCTACGAGCAGTACTTC.

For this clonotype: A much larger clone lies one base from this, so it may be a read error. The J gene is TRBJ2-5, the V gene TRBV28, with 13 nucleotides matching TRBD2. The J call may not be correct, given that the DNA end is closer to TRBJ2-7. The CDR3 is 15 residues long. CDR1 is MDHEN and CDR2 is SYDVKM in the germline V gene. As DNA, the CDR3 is TGTGCCAGCAGTCGCGGGACTAGCGGGAACTCCGAGCAGTACTTC. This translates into CASSRGTSGNSEQYF.

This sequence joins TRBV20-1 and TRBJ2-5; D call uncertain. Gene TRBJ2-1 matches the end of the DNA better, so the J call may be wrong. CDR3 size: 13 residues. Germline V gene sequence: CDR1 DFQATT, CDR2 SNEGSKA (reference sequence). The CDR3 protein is CSARVGTQETQFF. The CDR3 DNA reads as TGCAGTGCTAGAGTAGGAACTCAAGAGACCCAGTTCTTC.

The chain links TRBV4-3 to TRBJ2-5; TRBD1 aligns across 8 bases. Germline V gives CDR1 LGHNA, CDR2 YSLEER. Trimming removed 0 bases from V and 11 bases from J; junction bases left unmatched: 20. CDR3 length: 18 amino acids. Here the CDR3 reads CASSQDMTSRGPYNEQYF. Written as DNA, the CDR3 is TGCGCCAGCAGCCAAGATATGACTTCCAGGGGGCCCTACAATGAGCAGTACTTC.

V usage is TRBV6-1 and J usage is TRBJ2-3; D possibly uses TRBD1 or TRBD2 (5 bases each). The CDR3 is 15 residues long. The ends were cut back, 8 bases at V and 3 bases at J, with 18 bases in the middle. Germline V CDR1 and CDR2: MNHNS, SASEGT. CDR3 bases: TGTGCCAGCGGTGTGACAGTTCCGGGGACAGATACGCAGTATTTT. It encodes CASGVTVPGTDTQYF.

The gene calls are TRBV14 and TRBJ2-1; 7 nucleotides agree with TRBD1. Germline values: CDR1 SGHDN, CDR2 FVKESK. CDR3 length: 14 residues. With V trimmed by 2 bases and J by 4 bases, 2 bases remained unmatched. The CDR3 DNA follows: TGTGCCAGCAGCCAAAAGGGGGCATACAATGAGCAGTTCTTC. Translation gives CASSQKGAYNEQFF.

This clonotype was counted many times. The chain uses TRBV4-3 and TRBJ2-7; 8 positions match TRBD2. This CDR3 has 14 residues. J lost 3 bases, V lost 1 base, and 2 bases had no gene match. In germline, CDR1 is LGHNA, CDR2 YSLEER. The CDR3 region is CASSQGLARYEQYF. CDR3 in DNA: TGCGCCAGCAGCCAAGGACTAGCGCGCTACGAGCAGTACTTC.

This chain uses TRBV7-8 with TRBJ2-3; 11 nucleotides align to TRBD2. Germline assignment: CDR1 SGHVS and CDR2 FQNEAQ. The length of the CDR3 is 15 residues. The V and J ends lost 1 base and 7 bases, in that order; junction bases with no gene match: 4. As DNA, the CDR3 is TGTGCCAGCAGCTTAGGACTAGCGGGAAGAAATACGCAGTATTTT. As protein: CASSLGLAGRNTQYF. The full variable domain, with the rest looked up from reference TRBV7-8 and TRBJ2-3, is GAGVSQSPRYKVAKRGQDVALRCDPISGHVSLFWYQQALGQGPEFLTYFQNEAQLDKSGLPSDRFFAERPEGSVSTLKIQRTQQEDSAVYLCASSLGLAGRNTQYFGPGTRLTVL.

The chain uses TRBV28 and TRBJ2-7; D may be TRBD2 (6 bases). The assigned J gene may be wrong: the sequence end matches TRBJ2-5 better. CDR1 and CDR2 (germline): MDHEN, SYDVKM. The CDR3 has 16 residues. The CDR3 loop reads CASSLEERVVRETQYF. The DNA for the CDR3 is TGTGCCAGCAGTTTAGAAGAGCGGGTAGTCAGGGAGACCCAGTACTTC.

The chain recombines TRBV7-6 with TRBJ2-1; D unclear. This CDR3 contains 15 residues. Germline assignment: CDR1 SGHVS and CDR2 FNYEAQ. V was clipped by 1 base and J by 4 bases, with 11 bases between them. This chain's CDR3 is CASSLDDPAYNEQFF. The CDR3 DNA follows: TGTGCCAGCAGCTTAGATGACCCAGCATACAATGAGCAGTTCTTC.

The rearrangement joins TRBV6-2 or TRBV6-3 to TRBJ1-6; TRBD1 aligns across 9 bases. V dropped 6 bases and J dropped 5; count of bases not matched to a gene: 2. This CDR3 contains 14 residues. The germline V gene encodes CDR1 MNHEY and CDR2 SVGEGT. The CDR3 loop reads CASRRTGDNSPLHF. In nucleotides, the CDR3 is TGTGCCAGCAGGAGGACAGGGGATAATTCACCCCTCCACTTT.

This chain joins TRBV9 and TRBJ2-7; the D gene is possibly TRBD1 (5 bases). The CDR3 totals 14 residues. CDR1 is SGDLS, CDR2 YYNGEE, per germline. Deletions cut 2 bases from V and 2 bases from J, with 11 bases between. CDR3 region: CASSVDLGPYEQYF. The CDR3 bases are TGTGCCAGCAGCGTTGACCTGGGGCCCTACGAGCAGTACTTC.

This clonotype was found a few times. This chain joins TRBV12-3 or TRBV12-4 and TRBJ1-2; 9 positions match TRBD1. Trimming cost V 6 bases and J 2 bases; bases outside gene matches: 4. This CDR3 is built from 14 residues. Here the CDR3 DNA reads TGTGCCAGCAGCCGGGACAGGGTGAACTATGGCTACACCTTC. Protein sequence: CASSRDRVNYGYTF.

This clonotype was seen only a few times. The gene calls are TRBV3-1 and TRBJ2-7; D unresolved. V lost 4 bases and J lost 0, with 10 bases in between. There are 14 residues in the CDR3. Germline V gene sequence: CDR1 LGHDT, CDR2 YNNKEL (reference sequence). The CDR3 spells CASSRTDGSYEQYF. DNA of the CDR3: TGTGCCAGCAGCCGGACGGACGGCTCCTACGAGCAGTACTTC.

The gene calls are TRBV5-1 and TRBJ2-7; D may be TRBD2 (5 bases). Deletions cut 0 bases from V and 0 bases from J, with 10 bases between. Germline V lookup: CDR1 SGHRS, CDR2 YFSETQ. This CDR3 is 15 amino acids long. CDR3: CASSLVGGFSYEQYF. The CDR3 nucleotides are TGCGCCAGCAGCTTGGTCGGCGGGTTCTCCTACGAGCAGTACTTC.

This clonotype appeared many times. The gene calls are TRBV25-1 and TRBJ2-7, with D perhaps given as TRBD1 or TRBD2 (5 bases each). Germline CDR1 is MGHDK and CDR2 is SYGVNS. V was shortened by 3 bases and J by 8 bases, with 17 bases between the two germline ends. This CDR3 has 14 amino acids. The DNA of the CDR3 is TGTGCCAGCAGTGACCCGGGACGGTCTGTCAAGCAGTACTTC. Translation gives CASSDPGRSVKQYF.

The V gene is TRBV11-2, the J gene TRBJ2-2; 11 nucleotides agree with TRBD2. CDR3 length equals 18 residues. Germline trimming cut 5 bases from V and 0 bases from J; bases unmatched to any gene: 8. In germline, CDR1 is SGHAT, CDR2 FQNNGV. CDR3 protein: CASSKLAGAVANTGELFF. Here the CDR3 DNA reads TGTGCCAGCAGCAAACTAGCGGGGGCGGTCGCGAACACCGGGGAGCTGTTTTTT.

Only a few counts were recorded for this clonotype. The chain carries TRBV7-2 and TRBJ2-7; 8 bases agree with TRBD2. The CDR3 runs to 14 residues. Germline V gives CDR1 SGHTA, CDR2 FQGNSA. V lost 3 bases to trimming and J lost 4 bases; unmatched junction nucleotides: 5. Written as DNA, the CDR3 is TGTGCCAGCAGCTTCGGGGGGGGAAGGTACGAGCAGTACTTC. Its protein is CASSFGGGRYEQYF.

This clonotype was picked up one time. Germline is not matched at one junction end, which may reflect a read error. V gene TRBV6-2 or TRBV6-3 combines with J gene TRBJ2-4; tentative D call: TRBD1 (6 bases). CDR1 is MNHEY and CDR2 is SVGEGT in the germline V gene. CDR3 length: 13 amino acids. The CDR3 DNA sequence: TGTGCCAGTAGTTATTCGGCGATACAGGGACAGTACTTC. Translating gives CASSYSAIQGQYF.